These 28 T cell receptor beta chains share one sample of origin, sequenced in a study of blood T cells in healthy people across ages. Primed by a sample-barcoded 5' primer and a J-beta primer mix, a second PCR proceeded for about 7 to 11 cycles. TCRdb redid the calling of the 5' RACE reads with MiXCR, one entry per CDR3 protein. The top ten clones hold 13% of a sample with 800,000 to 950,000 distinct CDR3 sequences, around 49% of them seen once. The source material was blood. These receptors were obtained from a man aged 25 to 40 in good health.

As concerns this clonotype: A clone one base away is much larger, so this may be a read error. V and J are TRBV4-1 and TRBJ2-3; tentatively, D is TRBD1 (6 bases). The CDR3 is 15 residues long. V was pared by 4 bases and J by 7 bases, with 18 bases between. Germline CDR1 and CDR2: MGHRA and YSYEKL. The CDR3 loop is CASSRPQGLANTQYF. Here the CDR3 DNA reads TGCGCCAGCAGCCGGCCTCAGGGGCTTGCTAATACGCAGTATTTT.

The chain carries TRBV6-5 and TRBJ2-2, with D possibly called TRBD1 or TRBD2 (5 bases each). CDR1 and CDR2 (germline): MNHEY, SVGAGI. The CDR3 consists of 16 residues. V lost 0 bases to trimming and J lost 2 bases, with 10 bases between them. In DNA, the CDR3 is TGTGCCAGCAGTTACTCCGGGACGGCTAACACCGGGGAGCTGTTTTTT. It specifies CASSYSGTANTGELFF.

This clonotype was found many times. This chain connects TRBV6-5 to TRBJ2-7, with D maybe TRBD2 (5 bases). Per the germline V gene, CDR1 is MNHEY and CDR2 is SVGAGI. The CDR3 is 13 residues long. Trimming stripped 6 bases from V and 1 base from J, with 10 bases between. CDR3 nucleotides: TGTGCCAGCAGGGACTTAGAGTCCTACGAGCAGTACTTC. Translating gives CASRDLESYEQYF.

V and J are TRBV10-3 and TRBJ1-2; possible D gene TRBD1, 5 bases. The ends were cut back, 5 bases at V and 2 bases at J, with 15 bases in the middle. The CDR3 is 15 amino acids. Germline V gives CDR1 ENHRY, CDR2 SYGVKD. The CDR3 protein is CAISPALAGNYGYTF. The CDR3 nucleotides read TGTGCCATCAGTCCCGCTTTGGCAGGGAACTATGGCTACACCTTC.

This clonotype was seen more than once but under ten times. The CDR3: CSAVSGGQETQYF. The CDR3 DNA sequence: TGCAGTGCTGTTAGCGGGGGCCAAGAGACCCAGTACTTC. The J gene is TRBJ2-5, the V gene TRBV20-1; 9 bases agree with TRBD2. From germline, CDR1 is DFQATT and CDR2 SNEGSKA (reference sequence). V lost 5 bases, J lost 1 base, and 2 bases stayed unmatched. The CDR3 loop spans 13 amino acids.

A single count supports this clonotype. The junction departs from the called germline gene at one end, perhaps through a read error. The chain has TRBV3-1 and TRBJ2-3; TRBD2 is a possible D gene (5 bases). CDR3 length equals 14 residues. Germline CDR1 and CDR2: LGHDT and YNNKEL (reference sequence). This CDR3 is CAGSQERTTDTQYF. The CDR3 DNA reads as TGTGCCGGCAGCCAAGAGCGGACCACAGATACGCAGTATTTT.

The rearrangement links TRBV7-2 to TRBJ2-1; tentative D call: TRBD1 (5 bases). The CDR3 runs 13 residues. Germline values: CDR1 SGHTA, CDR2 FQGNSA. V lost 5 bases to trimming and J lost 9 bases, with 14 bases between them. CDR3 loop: CASSVQGRVEQFF. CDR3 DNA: TGTGCCAGCAGCGTTCAGGGTAGGGTTGAGCAGTTCTTC.

The CDR3 sequence is CASSSPDRISNTEAFF. The CDR3 DNA reads TGTGCCAGCTCATCTCCGGACAGGATTTCGAACACTGAAGCTTTCTTT. V is TRBV18 and J is TRBJ1-1; 7 nucleotides match TRBD1. The ends lost 5 bases at V and 1 base at J; junction bases unmatched: 10. The CDR3 totals 16 residues. The germline V gene has CDR1 KGHSH and CDR2 LQKENI.

The CDR3 coding sequence is TGCAGTGCTAAAACCGGGACAGTACAAGAGACCCAGTACTTC. Its translation: CSAKTGTVQETQYF. The chain carries TRBV20-1 and TRBJ2-5, with 7 nucleotides matching TRBD1. Trimming at V came to 4 bases and at J to 2 bases, leaving 7 bases not matched to a gene. CDR3 length: 14 residues. Germline lookup yields CDR1 DFQATT and CDR2 SNEGSKA (reference sequence).

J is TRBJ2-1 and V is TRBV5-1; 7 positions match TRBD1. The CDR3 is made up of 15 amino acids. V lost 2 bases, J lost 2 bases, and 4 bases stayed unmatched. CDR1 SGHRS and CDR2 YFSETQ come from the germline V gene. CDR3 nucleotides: TGCGCCAGCAGCTTACAGGGGAGTACCTACAATGAGCAGTTCTTC. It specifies CASSLQGSTYNEQFF.

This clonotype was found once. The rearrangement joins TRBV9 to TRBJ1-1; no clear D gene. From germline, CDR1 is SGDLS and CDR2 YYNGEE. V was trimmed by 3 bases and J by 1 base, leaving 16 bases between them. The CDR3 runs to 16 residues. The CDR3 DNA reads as TGTGCCAGCAGCGCGACCGACGGTCGGGGGAACACTGAAGCTTTCTTT. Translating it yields CASSATDGRGNTEAFF.

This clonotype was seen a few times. The CDR3 is CSVTRGGRSYEQYF. Here the CDR3 DNA reads TGCAGCGTTACCCGGGGGGGGCGCTCCTACGAGCAGTACTTC. The chain couples TRBV29-1 to TRBJ2-7; 8 bases match TRBD2. Germline V gene sequence: CDR1 SQVTM, CDR2 ANQGSEA. This CDR3 has 14 residues. J gave up 0 bases and V 5 bases, and 6 bases lay outside the gene matches.

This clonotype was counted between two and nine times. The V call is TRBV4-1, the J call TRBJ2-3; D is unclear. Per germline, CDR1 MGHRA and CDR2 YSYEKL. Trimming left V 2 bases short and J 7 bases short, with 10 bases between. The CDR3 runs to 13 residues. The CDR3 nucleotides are TGCGCCAGCAGCCAACTAGAGGCTAATACGCAGTATTTT. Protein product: CASSQLEANTQYF.

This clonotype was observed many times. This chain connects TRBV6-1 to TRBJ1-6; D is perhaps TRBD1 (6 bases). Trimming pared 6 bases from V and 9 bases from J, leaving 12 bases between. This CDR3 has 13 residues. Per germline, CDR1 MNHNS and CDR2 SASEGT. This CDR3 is CASSVRGSSPLHF. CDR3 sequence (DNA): TGTGCCAGCAGCGTCAGGGGTTCTTCACCCCTCCACTTT.

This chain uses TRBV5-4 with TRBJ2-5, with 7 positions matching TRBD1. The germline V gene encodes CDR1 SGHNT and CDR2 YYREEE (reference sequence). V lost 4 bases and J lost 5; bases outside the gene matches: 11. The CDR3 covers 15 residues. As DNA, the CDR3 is TGTGCCAGCAGCCCGACGACAGGGTTAGAGGAGACCCAGTACTTC. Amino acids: CASSPTTGLEETQYF.

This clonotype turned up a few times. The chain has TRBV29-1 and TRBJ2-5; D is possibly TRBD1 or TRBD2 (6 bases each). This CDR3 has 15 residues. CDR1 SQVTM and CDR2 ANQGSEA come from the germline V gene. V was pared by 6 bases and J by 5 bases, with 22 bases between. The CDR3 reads CSVAVGGALGETQYF. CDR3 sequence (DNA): TGCAGCGTCGCGGTGGGGGGCGCATTGGGGGAGACCCAGTACTTC.

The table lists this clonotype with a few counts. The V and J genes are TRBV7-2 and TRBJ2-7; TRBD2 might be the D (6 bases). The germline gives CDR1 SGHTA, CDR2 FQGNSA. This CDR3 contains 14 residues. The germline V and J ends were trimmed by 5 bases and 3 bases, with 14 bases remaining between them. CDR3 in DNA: TGTGCCAGCAGCCCCGGGACTCGACACTACGAGCAGTACTTC. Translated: CASSPGTRHYEQYF. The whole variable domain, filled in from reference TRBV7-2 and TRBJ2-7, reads GAGVSQSPSNKVTEKGKDVELRCDPISGHTALYWYRQSLGQGLEFLIYFQGNSAPDKSGLPSDRFSAERTGGSVSTLTIQRTQQEDSAVYLCASSPGTRHYEQYFGPGTRLTVT.

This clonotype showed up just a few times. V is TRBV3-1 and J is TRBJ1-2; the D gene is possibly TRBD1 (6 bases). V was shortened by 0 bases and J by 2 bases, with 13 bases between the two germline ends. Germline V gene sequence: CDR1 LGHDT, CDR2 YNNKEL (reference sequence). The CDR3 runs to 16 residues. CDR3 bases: TGTGCCAGCAGCCAAGAAAGGGGGTTGTCGAACTATGGCTACACCTTC. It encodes CASSQERGLSNYGYTF.

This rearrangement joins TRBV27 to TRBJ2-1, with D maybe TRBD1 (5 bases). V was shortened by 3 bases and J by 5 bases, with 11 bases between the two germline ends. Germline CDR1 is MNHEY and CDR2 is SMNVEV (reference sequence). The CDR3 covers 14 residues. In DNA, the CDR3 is TGTGCCAGCAGTTTCCAGGGTAAACACAATGAGCAGTTCTTC. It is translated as CASSFQGKHNEQFF.

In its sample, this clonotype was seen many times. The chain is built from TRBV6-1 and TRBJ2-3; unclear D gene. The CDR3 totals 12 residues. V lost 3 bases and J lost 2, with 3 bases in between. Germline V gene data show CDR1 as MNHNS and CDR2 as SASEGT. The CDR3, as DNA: TGTGCCAGCAGTGAGAACACAGATACGCAGTATTTT. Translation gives CASSENTDTQYF.

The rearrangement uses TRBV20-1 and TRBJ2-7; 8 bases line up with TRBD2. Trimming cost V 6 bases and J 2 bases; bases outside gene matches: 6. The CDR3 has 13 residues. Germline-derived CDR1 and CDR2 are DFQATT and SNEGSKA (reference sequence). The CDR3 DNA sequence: TGCAGTGCACCGAGAGCGGGGGCCTACGAGCAGTACTTC. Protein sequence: CSAPRAGAYEQYF.

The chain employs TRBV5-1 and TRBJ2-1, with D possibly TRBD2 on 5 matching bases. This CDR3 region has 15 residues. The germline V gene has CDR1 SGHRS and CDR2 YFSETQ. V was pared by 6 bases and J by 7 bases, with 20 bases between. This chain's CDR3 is CASTPGMSSTNEQFF. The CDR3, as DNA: TGCGCCAGCACCCCGGGGATGTCCTCTACAAATGAGCAGTTCTTC.

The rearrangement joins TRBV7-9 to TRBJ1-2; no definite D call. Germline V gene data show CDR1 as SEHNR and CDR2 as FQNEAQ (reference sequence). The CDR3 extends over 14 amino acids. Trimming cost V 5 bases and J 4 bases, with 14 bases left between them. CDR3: CASSDADTAYGYTF. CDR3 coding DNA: TGTGCCAGCAGCGACGCTGATACCGCCTATGGCTACACCTTC.

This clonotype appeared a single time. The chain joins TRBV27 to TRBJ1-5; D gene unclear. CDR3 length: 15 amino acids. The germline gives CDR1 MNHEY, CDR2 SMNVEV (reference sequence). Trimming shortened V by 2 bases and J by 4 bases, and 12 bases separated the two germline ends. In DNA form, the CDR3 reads TGTGCCAGCAGTTTAGGGAGAAGTGCTAATCAGCCCCAGCATTTT. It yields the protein CASSLGRSANQPQHF.

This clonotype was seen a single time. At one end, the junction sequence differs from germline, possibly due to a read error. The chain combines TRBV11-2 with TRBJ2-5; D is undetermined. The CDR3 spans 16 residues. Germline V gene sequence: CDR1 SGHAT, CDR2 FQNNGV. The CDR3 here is CASSLDDRLAQEAQYF. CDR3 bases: TGTGCCAGCAGCTTAGATGATAGACTGGCCCAAGAGGCCCAGTACTTC. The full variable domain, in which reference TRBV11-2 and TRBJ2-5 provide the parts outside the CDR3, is EAGVAQSPRYKIIEKRQSVAFWCNPISGHATLYWYQQILGQGPKLLIQFQNNGVVDDSQLPKDRFSAERLKGVDSTLKIQPAKLEDSAVYLCASSLDDRLAQEAQYFGPGTRLLVL.

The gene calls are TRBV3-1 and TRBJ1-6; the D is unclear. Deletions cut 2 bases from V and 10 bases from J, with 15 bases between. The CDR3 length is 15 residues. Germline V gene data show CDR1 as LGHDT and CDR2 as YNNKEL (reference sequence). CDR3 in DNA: TGTGCCAGCAGCCAATGGCGGCAGCTGGCCTCACCCCTCCACTTT. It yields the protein CASSQWRQLASPLHF.

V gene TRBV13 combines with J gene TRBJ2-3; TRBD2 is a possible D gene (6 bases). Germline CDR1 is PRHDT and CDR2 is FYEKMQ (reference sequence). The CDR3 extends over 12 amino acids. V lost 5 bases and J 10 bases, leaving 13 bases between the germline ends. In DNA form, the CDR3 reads TGTGCCAGCAGCCTAGCGTCCGGGCCGCAGTATTTT. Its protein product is CASSLASGPQYF.

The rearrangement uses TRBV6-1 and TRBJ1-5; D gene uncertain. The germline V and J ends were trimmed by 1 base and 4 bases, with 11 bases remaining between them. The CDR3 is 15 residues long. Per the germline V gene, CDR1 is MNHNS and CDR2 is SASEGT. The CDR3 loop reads CASSEGPETNQPQHF. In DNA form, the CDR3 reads TGTGCCAGCAGTGAAGGACCGGAGACTAATCAGCCCCAGCATTTT.